The T cell receptor beta chain under discussion was sequenced for a study of CD8 T cells in Susac syndrome. Notes on the study in general: An acknowledgment was made by the study that its TCR sequencing and HLA analysis involved relatively few individuals.

The RNA, roughly 0.45 to 1 ug, was put through reverse transcription using random hexamers. Amplification of TCR beta CDR3 across 54 Vbeta and 13 Jbeta was performed with immunoSEQ multiplex PCR. MiXCR was run by TCRdb on the immunoSEQ multiplex PCR reads, yielding one entry per CDR3 protein. This table holds 150,000 or so distinct CDR3 sequences, 90% to 95% found once. The V gene end was trimmed by 7 bases and the J gene end by 1 base; junction bases not matched to a gene: 3. Germline V gene lookup returns CDR1 SGHRS and CDR2 YFSETQ. CDR3 length: 13 residues. Sequencing of TCR beta drew on CD8+ and CD4+ T cells from blood. TEMRA cells were FACS-enriched and CD8+ and CD4+ T cells negatively isolated. Worth noting for this clonotype: Its antigen is not identified.

The receptor was derived from a human donor in good health. The J gene is TRBJ2-3, the V gene TRBV5-1; the match to TRBD2 covers 7 bases. Input material: CD4+ T cells from PBMCs. This CDR3 is CASFREGTDTQYF. In nucleotides, the CDR3 is TGCGCCAGCTTCCGGGAGGGCACAGATACGCAGTATTTT.